This TCR beta chain stems from a study of blood T cell repertoires in COVID-19. Background on the study: Acute and convalescent COVID-19 samples came from the United States, Italy and Spain. PBMCs, B-cell-depleted T cells, or T cells were the source of the cDNA or gDNA that made up the material.

TCRdb's table, derived via immunoSEQ multiplex PCR, lists solely in-frame clones and lacks some. Seen here are about 180,000 clones, approximately 85% observed once, and the top ten hold 9.5% to 13%. V lost 0 bases, J lost 5 bases, and 14 bases lay in between. CDR1 and CDR2 (germline): SGDLS, YYNGEE. The CDR3 has 15 amino acids. The rearrangement uses TRBV9 and TRBJ2-5; perhaps TRBD2 as D (5 bases). The material sequenced was peripheral blood. This clonotype was sampled from a human donor with active or convalescent COVID-19. The donor label of this sample is uncertain. CDR3 sequence (DNA): TGTGCCAGCAGCGTAGCGGGGAGTCCGGGGGAGACCCAGTACTTC. Translation: CASSVAGSPGETQYF.